These 15 T cell receptor beta chains were sequenced from one sample in a study of molecular identifiers for immune sequencing clone quantification. MiXCR, run by TCRdb on the PCR reads, gives a single entry per CDR3 protein. The sample holds over 300,000 distinct CDR3 sequences, roughly 23% seen once. Sequenced material: naive CD8+ T cells from blood, with Jurkat cell RNA spiked in. As to subset: FACS-sorted CD8+CD4-CCR7+CD45RA+ naive T cells. The receptors stem from a human donor in good health. Some libraries in this study had Jurkat cell RNA spiked in.

The rearrangement uses TRBV27 and TRBJ2-7, with TRBD1 matching 9 bases. This CDR3 has 16 residues. CDR1 is MNHEY and CDR2 is SMNVEV in the germline V gene (reference sequence). Trimming cost V 0 bases and J 0 bases; bases outside gene matches: 3. The CDR3 sequence is CASSLSGQGASYEQYF. CDR3 bases: TGTGCCAGCAGTTTATCGGGACAGGGTGCCTCCTACGAGCAGTACTTC.

Only a few counts were recorded for this clonotype. This chain connects TRBV20-1 to TRBJ2-1, with a possible D match to TRBD1 (5 bases). CDR1 and CDR2 (germline): DFQATT, SNEGSKA (reference sequence). This CDR3 has 15 amino acids. The V end lost 1 base, the J end lost 0 bases, and 10 bases lay between the germline ends. CDR3 loop: CSARVGQSSYNEQFF. The CDR3 DNA follows: TGCAGTGCTAGAGTGGGGCAAAGCTCCTACAATGAGCAGTTCTTC.

There are a few counts of this clonotype. The rearrangement uses TRBV16 and TRBJ1-1, with a possible D match to TRBD1 (6 bases). CDR1 is KGHSY, CDR2 FQNENV, per germline. Between the trimmed V and J ends, which lost 4 bases and 6 bases, there was a span of 18 bases. The CDR3 covers 15 residues. The CDR3 DNA follows: TGTGCCAGCAGCCGAGTAGGACAGAGTTTCTCTGAAGCTTTCTTT. The encoded protein is CASSRVGQSFSEAFF.

The table lists this clonotype with a count of one. One end of the junction is discordant with germline, which a read error may explain. Here the CDR3 DNA reads TGTGCCGGCAGTTACAGGCAGGGCAACACTGAAGCCTTCTTT. Amino acid sequence: CAGSYRQGNTEAFF. The chain carries TRBV6-5 and TRBJ1-1, with a tentative D call TRBD1 (5 bases). CDR3 length: 14 amino acids. Germline CDR1 is MNHEY and CDR2 is SVGAGI.

At least ten counts were recorded for this clonotype. This rearrangement joins TRBV30 to TRBJ2-1, with D possibly matching TRBD2 (5 bases). The CDR3 has 12 amino acids. The ends were cut back, 0 bases at V and 9 bases at J, with 9 bases in the middle. Germline V gene lookup returns CDR1 GTSNPN and CDR2 SVGIG (reference sequence). The CDR3 DNA follows: TGTGCCTGGAGTGTAGGAGGAGGTGAGCAGTTCTTC. Protein sequence: CAWSVGGGEQFF.

This clonotype has more than one count but fewer than ten. V usage is TRBV11-2 and J usage is TRBJ1-1; 7 positions match TRBD1. The CDR3 spans 13 residues. Germline loops: CDR1 SGHAT, CDR2 FQNNGV. J gave up 7 bases and V 1 base, and 3 bases lay outside the gene matches. The chain's CDR3 is CASSLVTGFEAFF. CDR3 DNA: TGTGCCAGCAGCTTAGTGACAGGGTTTGAAGCTTTCTTT.

This clonotype came up a few times. J is TRBJ2-1 and V is TRBV2, with D possibly TRBD2 on 6 matching bases. Germline V gives CDR1 SNHLY, CDR2 FYNNEI. With 6 bases removed from V and 9 bases from J, the gap between germline ends came to 9 bases. The CDR3 runs 11 residues. In nucleotides, the CDR3 is TGTGCCAGCAGCACTAGCTCTGAGCAGTTCTTC. It encodes CASSTSSEQFF.

This chain joins TRBV7-9 and TRBJ2-5, with 12 bases fitting TRBD1. The CDR3 contains 16 residues. Germline values: CDR1 SEHNR, CDR2 FQNEAQ (reference sequence). Trimming cost V 3 bases and J 5 bases; bases outside gene matches: 7. CDR3 sequence: CASSLSGQGAKETQYF. CDR3 sequence (DNA): TGTGCCAGCAGCTTGTCGGGACAGGGGGCCAAGGAGACCCAGTACTTC.

This clonotype has more than one count but fewer than ten. The chain joins TRBV9 to TRBJ2-7; weak D call: TRBD2 (5 bases). Per the germline V gene, CDR1 is SGDLS and CDR2 is YYNGEE. This CDR3 comprises 14 residues. Trimming stripped 0 bases from V and 5 bases from J, with 12 bases between. CDR3 sequence: CASSVEGGPDEQYF. In nucleotides, the CDR3 is TGTGCCAGCAGCGTAGAGGGCGGGCCGGACGAGCAGTACTTC.

The table lists this clonotype with a count of one. Relative to the germline gene, one junction end is altered; a read error may explain this. The J gene is TRBJ1-2, the V gene TRBV3-1; unclear D gene. This CDR3 region has 16 residues. Germline lookup yields CDR1 LGHDT and CDR2 YNNKEL (reference sequence). The CDR3 bases are TGTGTCAGCAGCCAACGCTCGGGGAATACGTGGGATGGCTACACCTTC. It is translated as CVSSQRSGNTWDGYTF.

The chain employs TRBV20-1 and TRBJ2-3, with TRBD2 identical over 12 bases. CDR1 and CDR2 (germline): DFQATT, SNEGSKA (reference sequence). The CDR3 loop spans 20 amino acids. The J segment lost 3 bases and the V segment lost 6 bases, leaving 22 bases of the junction unmatched. The CDR3 spells CSARPRFPASGRAGTDTQYF. In nucleotides, the CDR3 is TGCAGTGCCAGACCCCGGTTCCCCGCTAGCGGGAGGGCCGGAACAGATACGCAGTATTTT.

This clonotype turned up a few times. The gene calls are TRBV19 and TRBJ1-5; TRBD1 agrees at 11 bases. J gave up 5 bases and V 4 bases, and 4 bases lay outside the gene matches. The CDR3 is 15 amino acids. Looked up from germline, CDR1 is LNHDA and CDR2 is SQIVND (reference sequence). As DNA, the CDR3 is TGTGCCAGTAGTAGGACAGGGGGCACCTATCAGCCCCAGCATTTT. Translating gives CASSRTGGTYQPQHF.

This clonotype was detected ten times or more. CDR3 DNA: TGCGCCAGCAGCCAAGGGACGTCTGAAGCTTTCTTT. Its protein product is CASSQGTSEAFF. This chain connects TRBV4-1 to TRBJ1-1; D not certain. The CDR3 contains 12 residues. V lost 1 base and J 6 bases, leaving 6 bases between the germline ends. Germline V gene data show CDR1 as MGHRA and CDR2 as YSYEKL.

This clonotype was detected a few times. One junction end disagrees with the germline gene, perhaps due to a read error. V and J are TRBV6-1 and TRBJ2-2; 12 positions match TRBD2. Germline CDR1 reads MNHNS; CDR2 reads SASEGT. This CDR3 spans 16 amino acids. The CDR3 sequence is CASSPSGGANPGELFF. CDR3 in DNA: TGTGCCAGCAGTCCTAGCGGGGGGGCGAACCCCGGGGAGCTGTTTTTT.

With respect to this clonotype: At one end, the junction sequence differs from germline, possibly due to a read error. V is TRBV30 and J is TRBJ2-3, with 8 bases aligning to TRBD1. Germline V lookup: CDR1 GTSNPN, CDR2 SVGIG (reference sequence). The CDR3 sequence is 15 residues long. For the CDR3, the DNA is TGTGCCTGGAGCCCGACAGGGGCTAGCACAGCTACGCAGTATTTT. It yields the protein CAWSPTGASTATQYF.